This TCR beta chain was sequenced during a study of blood T cell repertoires in COVID-19. At the level of the study: Samples taken during acute and convalescent COVID-19 were collected in the United States, Italy and Spain.

In the authors' methods: Amplifying reference gene primers gave estimates of nucleated cell counts. Sequencing used immunoSEQ multiplex PCR; TCRdb keeps in-frame clones, though not all of them. V and J calls and clone size are as listed in that table; D and trimming were resolved from the DNA. The sample contains hundreds of thousands of clones, around 89% of which appear only once. Participant-given clinical history determined each cohort assignment. The source material was PBMCs or T cells enriched from blood (not recorded which). The clonotype was recovered from a man younger than 35 who had recovered from COVID-19.

The CDR3: CASSPSDSSTNEKLFF. CDR3 DNA sequence: TGTGCCAGCAGCCCCTCCGACTCGTCAACTAATGAAAAACTGTTTTTT. The gene calls are TRBV4-2 and TRBJ1-4, with unresolved D. Germline V gene sequence: CDR1 LGHNA, CDR2 YNFKEQ. This CDR3 contains 16 residues. V lost 4 bases and J 0 bases, leaving 12 bases between the germline ends.